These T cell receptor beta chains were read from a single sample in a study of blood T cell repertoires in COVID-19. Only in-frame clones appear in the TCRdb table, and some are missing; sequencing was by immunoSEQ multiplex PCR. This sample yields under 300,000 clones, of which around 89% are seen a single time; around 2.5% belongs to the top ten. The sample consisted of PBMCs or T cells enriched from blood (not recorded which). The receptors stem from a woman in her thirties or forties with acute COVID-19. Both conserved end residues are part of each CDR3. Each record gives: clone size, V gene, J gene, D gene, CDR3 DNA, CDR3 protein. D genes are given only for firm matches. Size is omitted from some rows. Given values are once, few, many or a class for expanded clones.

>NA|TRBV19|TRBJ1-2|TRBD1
TGTGCCAGTAGAATGACAGGGACGTATGGCTACACCTTC
CASRMTGTYGYTF
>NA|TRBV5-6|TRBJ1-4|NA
TGTGCCAGCAGCTTTGGTGACAGCTATGAAAAACTGTTTTTT
CASSFGDSYEKLFF
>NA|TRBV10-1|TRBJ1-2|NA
TGCGCCAGCAGTGAATCAGGGCTTAACTATGGCTACACCTTC
CASSESGLNYGYTF
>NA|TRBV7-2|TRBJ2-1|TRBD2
TGTGCCAGCAGCTCAAGACTAGCGGGAGATCCCTCCTACAATGAGCAGTTCTTC
CASSSRLAGDPSYNEQFF
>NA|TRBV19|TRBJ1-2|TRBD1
TGTGCCAGTAGTATAGAGCGGGACAGGTCCACCTATGGCTACACCTTC
CASSIERDRSTYGYTF
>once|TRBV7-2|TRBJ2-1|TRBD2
TGTGCCAGCAGCTTACAGGTTTTCGGCGGGAGAAATGAGCAGTTCTTC
CASSLQVFGGRNEQFF
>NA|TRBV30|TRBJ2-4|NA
TGTGCCGTAGAGGGTGGGGCCAAAAACATTCAGTACTTC
CAVEGGAKNIQYF
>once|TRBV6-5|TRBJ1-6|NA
TGTGCCAGCAGTTACCCTTCCTCCCCAGGAAATTCACCCCTCCACTTT
CASSYPSSPGNSPLHF
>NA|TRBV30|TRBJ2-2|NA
TGTGCCTGGAGTCCGAATCCCCCAGACACCGGGGAGCTGTTTTTT
CAWSPNPPDTGELFF
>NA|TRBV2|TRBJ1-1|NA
TGTGCCAGCAGACTCCAGGGAAAAAATACTGAAGCTTTCTTT
CASRLQGKNTEAFF
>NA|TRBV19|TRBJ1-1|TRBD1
TGTGCCAGTAGCCGTGGGACAGGCTACCAGAACACTGAAGCTTTCTTT
CASSRGTGYQNTEAFF
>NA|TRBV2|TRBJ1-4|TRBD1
TGTGCCAGCGACAGGGGTGAAAAACTGTTTTTT
CASDRGEKLFF
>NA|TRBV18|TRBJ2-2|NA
TGTGCCAGCTCACCACGGCTACTAGATACCGGGGAGCTGTTTTTT
CASSPRLLDTGELFF
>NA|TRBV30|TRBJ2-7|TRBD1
TGTGCCTGGGGACTGACAGGGGGCAGGTACGAGCAGTACTTC
CAWGLTGGRYEQYF
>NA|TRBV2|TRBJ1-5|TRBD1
TGTGCCAGCAGTTCGACAGGGGGCCCTCAGCCCCAGCATTTT
CASSSTGGPQPQHF
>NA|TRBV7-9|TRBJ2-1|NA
TGTGCCAGCAGCCGGACTTCCTACAATGAGCAGTTCTTC
CASSRTSYNEQFF
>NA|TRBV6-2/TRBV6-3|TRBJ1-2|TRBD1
TGTGCCAGCAGTTACGCAGGGACAGGTCCTAACTATGGCTACACCTTC
CASSYAGTGPNYGYTF
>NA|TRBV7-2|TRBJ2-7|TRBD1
TGTGCCAGCAGCATCGGGACAGGGGGCTCCTACGAGCAGTACTTC
CASSIGTGGSYEQYF
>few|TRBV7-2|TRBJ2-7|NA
TGTGCCAGCAGCTTAACAGGGCCCCCCGAGCAGTACTTC
CASSLTGPPEQYF
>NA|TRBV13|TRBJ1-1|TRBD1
TGTGCCAGCAGCTCTAGGGGGACAGGGAGGACTGAAGCTTTCTTT
CASSSRGTGRTEAFF
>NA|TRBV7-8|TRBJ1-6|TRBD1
TGTGCCAGCAGCGACCGACAGGGGGGCGACTATAATTCACCCCTCCACTTT
CASSDRQGGDYNSPLHF
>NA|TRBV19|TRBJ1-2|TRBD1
TGTGCCAGTAGCCCCGAACGGGACAGGGGATACTATGGCTACACCTTC
CASSPERDRGYYGYTF
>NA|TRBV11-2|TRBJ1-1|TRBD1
TGTGCCAGCAGCACTACAGGGGGGAACACTGAAGCTTTCTTT
CASSTTGGNTEAFF
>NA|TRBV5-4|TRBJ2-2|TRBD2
TGTGCCAGCAGCTATAGCGGGGGGGCGGACACCGGGGAGCTGTTTTTT
CASSYSGGADTGELFF
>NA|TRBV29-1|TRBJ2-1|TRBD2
TGCAGCGGGACCCTAGCGGGAGGGCCAAGTGAGCAGTTCTTC
CSGTLAGGPSEQFF
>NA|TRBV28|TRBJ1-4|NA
TGTGCCAGCAGTTCCGGGTCCTCAACTAATGAAAAACTGTTTTTT
CASSSGSSTNEKLFF
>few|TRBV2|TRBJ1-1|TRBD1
TGTGCCAGCAGTGACCGGACAGGGAGGAAAAACACTGAAGCTTTCTTT
CASSDRTGRKNTEAFF
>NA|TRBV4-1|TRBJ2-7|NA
TGCGCCAGCAGCCAAGAAGGGTGGAGCGGACAGTCCCATTCCTACGAGCAGTACTTC
CASSQEGWSGQSHSYEQYF
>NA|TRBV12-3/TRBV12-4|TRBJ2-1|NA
TGTGCCAGCAGTTCGCGGGCCTACAATGAGCAGTTCTTC
CASSSRAYNEQFF
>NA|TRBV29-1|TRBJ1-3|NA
TGCAGCGTTGTCCTTGGGGGGGACACCATATATTTT
CSVVLGGDTIYF
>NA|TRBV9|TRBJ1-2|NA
TGTGCCAGCAGCGCCCGATCGGGGGGAGGCTACACCTTC
CASSARSGGGYTF
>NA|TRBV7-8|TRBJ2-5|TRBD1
TGTGCCAGCAGCCGAGGACAGGAAGAGACCCAGTACTTC
CASSRGQEETQYF
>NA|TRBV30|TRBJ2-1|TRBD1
TGTGCCTGGAGTGTACTATTTGGACAGGGCATAAATGAGCAGTTCTTC
CAWSVLFGQGINEQFF
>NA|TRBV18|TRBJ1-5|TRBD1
TGTGCCAGCTCACGCGCCGGGACAGGGACCAATCAGCCCCAGCATTTT
CASSRAGTGTNQPQHF
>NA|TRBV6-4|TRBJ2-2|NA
TGTGCCAGCAGTGAACGTCACCAGATAACCGGGGAGCTGTTTTTT
CASSERHQITGELFF
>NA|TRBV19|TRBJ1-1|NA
TGTGCCAGTAGTATATTTGTCGTGACAGTTACTAATATGGGCACTGAAGCTTTCTTT
CASSIFVVTVTNMGTEAFF
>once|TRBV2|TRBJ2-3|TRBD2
TGTGCCAGCAGTGAAGGGACTAGGGGTACGGGCACAGATACGCAGTATTTT
CASSEGTRGTGTDTQYF
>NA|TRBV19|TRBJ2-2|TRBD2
TGTGCCAGTACCCGACTAGCGGGGAGCACCGGGGAGCTGTTTTTT
CASTRLAGSTGELFF
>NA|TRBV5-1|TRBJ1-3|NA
TGCGCCAGCAGCTCGCCGGGTTCTGGAAACACCATATATTTT
CASSSPGSGNTIYF
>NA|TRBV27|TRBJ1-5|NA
TGTGCCAGCAGTTCAGCCAGAGGGGCGGGAATTTATCAGCCCCAGCATTTT
CASSSARGAGIYQPQHF